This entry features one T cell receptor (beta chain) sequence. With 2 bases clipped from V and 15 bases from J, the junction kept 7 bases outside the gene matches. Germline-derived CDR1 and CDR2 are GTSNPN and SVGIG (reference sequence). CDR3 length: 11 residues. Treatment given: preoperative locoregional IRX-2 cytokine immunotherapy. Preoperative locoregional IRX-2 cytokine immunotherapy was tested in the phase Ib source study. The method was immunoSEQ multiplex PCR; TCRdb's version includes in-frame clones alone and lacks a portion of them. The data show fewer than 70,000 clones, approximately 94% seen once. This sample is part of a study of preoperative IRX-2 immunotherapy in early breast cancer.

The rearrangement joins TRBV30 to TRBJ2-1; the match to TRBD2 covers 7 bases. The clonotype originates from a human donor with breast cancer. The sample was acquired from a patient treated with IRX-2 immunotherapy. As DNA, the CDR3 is TGTGCCTGGAGTATGCGGGGGAGGGTGTTCTTC. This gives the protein CAWSMRGRVFF. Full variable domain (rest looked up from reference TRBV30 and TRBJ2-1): SQTIHQWPATLVQPVGSPLSLECTVEGTSNPNLYWYRQAAGRGLQLLFYSVGIGQISSEVPQNLSASRPQDRQFILSSKKLLLSDSGFYLCAWSMRGRVFFGPGTRLTVL.